These T cell receptor beta chains were read from a single sample in a study of monozygotic twins with inflammatory bowel disease. For each CDR3 protein, TCRdb gives one entry from its re-call of the 5' RACE reads, without DNA. Recorded for this sample: under 350,000 distinct CDR3 sequences. Input material: blood. Source of these receptors: a human donor with ulcerative colitis or Crohn's disease, or a healthy co-twin of an affected twin (not recorded which). CDR3s include the opening cysteine and the closing phenylalanine or tryptophan. Fields, in order: V gene, J gene, CDR3 protein.

TRBV5-1	TRBJ1-2	CASSVQGENYGYTF
TRBV27	TRBJ2-5	CASSFNFNSQETQYF
TRBV6-2/TRBV6-3	TRBJ2-7	CARIRDRAYEQYF
TRBV12-3/TRBV12-4	TRBJ2-6	CASSPNRATNSGANVLTF
TRBV7-7	TRBJ2-7	CASSSGQKSGEQYF
TRBV18	TRBJ2-2	CASSPPTSGHRGELFF
TRBV7-9	TRBJ2-5	CASSGPGLSEAETQYF
TRBV6-2/TRBV6-3	TRBJ1-4	CASRPFFATNEKLFF
TRBV6-1	TRBJ1-5	CASSESSNQPQHF
TRBV28	TRBJ1-3	CASSPNSRKSGNTIYF
TRBV3-1	TRBJ1-5	CASSGKYSNQPQHF
TRBV4-2	TRBJ2-2	CASSQLAGVYTGELFF
TRBV9	TRBJ2-3	CASSASGTPVYF
TRBV20-1	TRBJ2-2	CSASTGMHRIGELFF
TRBV10-3	TRBJ2-5	CAISESSKHDQETQYF
TRBV20-1	TRBJ2-5	CSANAAGGGTETQYF
TRBV20-1	TRBJ2-3	CSGGRDFTDTQYF
TRBV7-9	TRBJ2-7	CASSLVFGDFYEQYF
TRBV5-1	TRBJ2-5	CASSTTTGIGETQYF
TRBV20-1	TRBJ1-5	CSASMGGLSNQPQHF
TRBV19	TRBJ2-3	CATGGTRTDTQYF
TRBV7-2	TRBJ1-5	CASSLEAGGFQPQHF
TRBV11-2	TRBJ2-2	CASSFTGGGTRELFF
TRBV27	TRBJ1-4	CASVDTTNEKLFF
TRBV6-2/TRBV6-3	TRBJ2-5	CASSRPPGGRGYQETQYF
TRBV7-2	TRBJ2-1	CASSLVQNSYNEQFF
TRBV25-1	TRBJ2-3	CASSRLGNRDTQYF
TRBV19	TRBJ2-7	CASSVRTGTVFYEQYF
TRBV24-1	TRBJ2-2	CATSRVEMVKLSTASTGELFF
TRBV20-1	TRBJ2-3	CSAMDSTDTQYF
TRBV5-1	TRBJ1-5	CASSSAPSGSNQPQHF
TRBV23-1	TRBJ2-7	CASRFPGQAYEQYF
TRBV4-3	TRBJ1-4	CASSQDRDATNEKLFF
TRBV25-1	TRBJ2-2	CASTPSGGGWDGELFF
TRBV19	TRBJ2-1	CASTPGTGSYNEQFF
TRBV29-1	TRBJ2-7	CSGDEGRTVDKYEQYF
TRBV23-1	TRBJ2-7	CASSQLGLAGDEQYF
TRBV7-9	TRBJ1-2	CASSLSHRTGFGYTF
TRBV29-1	TRBJ1-2	CSVGGGRTPGYGYTF
TRBV10-3	TRBJ2-1	CAISELNDYEQFF
TRBV12-3/TRBV12-4	TRBJ2-7	CASSLRQGAFDEQYF
TRBV7-2	TRBJ2-2	CASSFSPGTGELFF
TRBV28	TRBJ2-7	CASSFHYEQYF
TRBV3-1	TRBJ1-1	CASSRGTGEAFF
TRBV12-3/TRBV12-4	TRBJ2-7	CASRNGQAWEQYF
TRBV7-4	TRBJ2-2	CARLWTGNTGELFF
TRBV3-1	TRBJ2-3	CASSRKFGRDTQYF
TRBV29-1	TRBJ2-7	CSVPTGPYEQYF
TRBV6-1	TRBJ1-4	CASMGRAINEKLFF
TRBV5-5	TRBJ2-5	CASNPLRGIQETQYF
TRBV20-1	TRBJ2-3	CSAREWVGYTDTQYF
TRBV9	TRBJ2-2	CASSPEGLSTGELFF
TRBV7-3	TRBJ1-2	CASSSVGRGLVDGYTF
TRBV5-5	TRBJ1-1	CASSSDNMNTEAFF
TRBV9	TRBJ1-1	CASSVEQGTEAFF
TRBV4-1	TRBJ1-2	CASSQSDHYTF
TRBV4-3	TRBJ2-2	CASSQDSWGTVPGELFF
TRBV25-1	TRBJ1-2	CASSLPGTYGYTF